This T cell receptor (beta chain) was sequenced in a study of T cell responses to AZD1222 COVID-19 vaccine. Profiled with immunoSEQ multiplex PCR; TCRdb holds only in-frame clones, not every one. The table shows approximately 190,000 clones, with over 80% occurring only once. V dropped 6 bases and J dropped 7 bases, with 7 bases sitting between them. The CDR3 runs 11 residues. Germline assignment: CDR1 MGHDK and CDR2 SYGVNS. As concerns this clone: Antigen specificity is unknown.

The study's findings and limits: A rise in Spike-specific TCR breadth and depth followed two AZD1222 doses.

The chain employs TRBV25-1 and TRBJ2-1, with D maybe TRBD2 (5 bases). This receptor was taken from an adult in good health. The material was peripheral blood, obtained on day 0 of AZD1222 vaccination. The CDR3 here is CASRRGNEQFF. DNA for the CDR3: TGTGCCAGCAGAAGAGGGAATGAGCAGTTCTTC.